These 29 T cell receptor beta chains share one sample of origin, sequenced in a study of shared clonotypes between healthy human individuals. Generated by immunoSEQ multiplex PCR, the TCRdb table keeps only in-frame clones and is missing some. The data show under 600,000 clones, roughly 97% seen once. Material for sequencing was naive CD4+ T cells sorted from blood. Subset reported: CD45RA+ positively selected. These receptors came from a woman aged 25-40 years in good health.

The table lists this clone with a count of one. V is TRBV6-1 and J is TRBJ2-5; weak D call: TRBD1 (6 bases). The ends were cut back, 6 bases at V and 7 bases at J, with 15 bases in the middle. This CDR3 spans 13 amino acids. Germline lookup yields CDR1 MNHNS and CDR2 SASEGT. The CDR3 sequence is CASRETGGGTQYF. The CDR3 DNA sequence: TGTGCCAGCAGGGAGACAGGCGGAGGGACCCAGTACTTC.

The CDR3 sequence: CASMLRGTGGSYEQYF. The CDR3 DNA reads as TGTGCCAGTATGCTCCGCGGGACAGGGGGATCCTACGAGCAGTACTTC. The rearrangement joins TRBV19 to TRBJ2-7, with TRBD1 matching over 11 bases. Germline V lookup: CDR1 LNHDA, CDR2 SQIVND (reference sequence). This CDR3 comprises 16 residues. Trimming cost V 7 bases and J 1 base; bases outside gene matches: 9.

The CDR3 DNA reads TGCGCCAGCAAAGGGAGGGCCGGTGTTGGGGATACGCAGTATTTT. This gives the protein CASKGRAGVGDTQYF. The rearrangement links TRBV4-3 to TRBJ2-3, with 7 bases lining up with TRBD2. The CDR3 totals 15 residues. The germline V gene encodes CDR1 LGHNA and CDR2 YSLEER. The J segment lost 6 bases and the V segment lost 7 bases, leaving 13 bases of the junction unmatched.

The chain couples TRBV18 to TRBJ2-5, with 9 bases aligning to TRBD2. V was clipped by 2 bases and J by 1 base; unmatched bases: 5. Germline lookup yields CDR1 KGHSH and CDR2 LQKENI. There are 16 residues in the CDR3. DNA of the CDR3: TGTGCCAGCTCACCAGGGCTAGCGGGACCCCAAGAGACCCAGTACTTC. Translation gives CASSPGLAGPQETQYF.

The rearrangement joins TRBV2 to TRBJ1-2, with 7 bases aligning to TRBD1. V lost 6 bases to trimming and J lost 8 bases; unmatched junction nucleotides: 9. The CDR3 length is 13 residues. Germline lookup yields CDR1 SNHLY and CDR2 FYNNEI. CDR3 nucleotide sequence: TGTGCCAGCAGATTAACACAGGGGCGGGGCTACACCTTC. Translation: CASRLTQGRGYTF.

The gene calls are TRBV7-3 and TRBJ2-5, with D perhaps matching TRBD2 (6 bases). The better agreement between TRBJ2-7 and the DNA end casts doubt on the J call. The CDR3 spans 13 residues. Germline CDR1 and CDR2: SGHTA and FQGTGA. The CDR3 DNA follows: TGTGCCAGCAGCCCGGGACTTCTCTACGAGCAGTACTTC. This encodes CASSPGLLYEQYF.

This clone is a singleton in its sample. DNA of the CDR3: TGTGCCAGCAGCTTGGACTGGGGAGCCTATGAAGCTTTCTTT. Its protein product is CASSLDWGAYEAFF. The chain employs TRBV11-2 and TRBJ1-1; no definite D call. This CDR3 spans 14 amino acids. The germline V gene encodes CDR1 SGHAT and CDR2 FQNNGV. V lost 3 bases to trimming and J lost 7 bases, with 15 bases between them.

V gene TRBV7-9 combines with J gene TRBJ2-2, with TRBD1 identical over 10 bases. J lost 5 bases, V lost 6 bases, and 9 bases had no gene match. Germline loops: CDR1 SEHNR, CDR2 FQNEAQ (reference sequence). This CDR3 has 16 amino acids. The CDR3 protein is CASRNRDRGLTGELFF. CDR3 DNA: TGTGCCAGCAGAAACCGGGACAGGGGATTGACCGGGGAGCTGTTTTTT.

This chain links TRBV11-1 with TRBJ1-5; no clear D gene. Germline V gene data show CDR1 as SGHAT and CDR2 as FQDESV (reference sequence). V shed 5 bases and J shed 3 bases, with 17 bases lying between them. The CDR3 is made up of 16 amino acids. CDR3 sequence reads: CASSPAPGSINQPQHF. CDR3 coding DNA: TGTGCCAGCAGCCCAGCGCCAGGTAGCATCAATCAGCCCCAGCATTTT.

The chain couples TRBV7-3 to TRBJ2-5; D unresolved. The CDR3 contains 13 residues. Germline CDR1 is SGHTA and CDR2 is FQGTGA. V lost 5 bases and J lost 1, with 8 bases in between. CDR3 protein: CASSRTTQETQYF. DNA of the CDR3: TGTGCCAGCAGCCGAACTACCCAAGAGACCCAGTACTTC. The full variable domain, in which reference TRBV7-3 and TRBJ2-5 provide the parts outside the CDR3, is GAGVSQTPSNKVTEKGKYVELRCDPISGHTALYWYRQSLGQGPEFLIYFQGTGAADDSGLPNDRFFAVRPEGSVSTLKIQRTERGDSAVYLCASSRTTQETQYFGPGTRLLVL.

The gene calls are TRBV19 and TRBJ2-3, with 7 bases identical to TRBD1. V shed 4 bases, J shed 2 bases, and the junction held 6 bases outside the gene matches. This CDR3 contains 15 residues. Per germline, CDR1 LNHDA and CDR2 SQIVND (reference sequence). The CDR3 region has the DNA TGTGCCAGTAGTAAAAGGACAGGAAACACAGATACGCAGTATTTT. It encodes CASSKRTGNTDTQYF.

The V call is TRBV28, the J call TRBJ2-7; TRBD1 matches 8 bases. The length of the CDR3 is 16 residues. J gave up 8 bases and V 6 bases, and 18 bases lay outside the gene matches. Germline V gene sequence: CDR1 MDHEN, CDR2 SYDVKM. The CDR3 DNA sequence: TGTGCCAGCAGACCCCCGTTGGCAACAGGGGGAACAAAGCAGTACTTC. Protein: CASRPPLATGGTKQYF.

V is TRBV6-6 and J is TRBJ1-2; tentatively, D is TRBD1 (6 bases). V was pared by 5 bases and J by 8 bases, with 9 bases between. Germline V lookup: CDR1 MNHNY, CDR2 SVGAGI (reference sequence). The CDR3 has 11 residues. CDR3 amino acids: CASSITGGYTF. DNA for the CDR3: TGTGCCAGCAGTATAACAGGGGGCTACACCTTC.

This clone appeared a single time. This rearrangement joins TRBV5-5 to TRBJ2-5; D uncertain. The germline V gene encodes CDR1 SGHKS and CDR2 YYEKEE (reference sequence). The CDR3 is 14 amino acids. V was clipped by 3 bases and J by 3 bases, with 12 bases between them. This chain's CDR3 is CASSSLPAEETQYF. For the CDR3, the DNA is TGTGCCAGCAGCTCCCTCCCGGCAGAAGAGACCCAGTACTTC.

This chain links TRBV28 with TRBJ2-1, with TRBD2 matching over 14 bases. J lost 8 bases, V lost 4 bases, and 7 bases had no gene match. Germline loops: CDR1 MDHEN, CDR2 SYDVKM. There are 16 residues in the CDR3. The CDR3 DNA is TGTGCCAGCAGTTCTAGGACTAGCGGGAGGTTCTATGAGCAGTTCTTC. This translates into CASSSRTSGRFYEQFF.

V gene TRBV10-1 combines with J gene TRBJ2-2; 9 nucleotides align to TRBD1. Trimming took 8 bases from V and 7 from J; bases not matched to a gene: 11. The CDR3 consists of 15 residues. The germline V gene encodes CDR1 WNHNN and CDR2 SYGVQD (reference sequence). The CDR3 sequence is CASLAGTGSGGELFF. In DNA, the CDR3 is TGCGCCAGCTTGGCCGGGACAGGGTCCGGCGGGGAGCTGTTTTTT.

The V call is TRBV19, the J call TRBJ2-2; 9 positions match TRBD2. V shed 5 bases and J 0 bases; nucleotides not matched to a gene: 4. In germline, CDR1 is LNHDA, CDR2 SQIVND (reference sequence). The CDR3 runs to 16 residues. The CDR3 region is CASSLSGRTNTGELFF. The CDR3 bases are TGTGCCAGTAGTCTTAGCGGGAGAACGAACACCGGGGAGCTGTTTTTT.

J is TRBJ2-7 and V is TRBV14; no firm D call. CDR3 length: 13 amino acids. CDR1 is SGHDN and CDR2 is FVKESK in the germline V gene. V shed 0 bases and J shed 12 bases, with 15 bases lying between them. CDR3 DNA: TGTGCCAGCAGCCAAGAGCTGGCTACGAGCATGTACTTC. Its protein product is CASSQELATSMYF.

The V and J genes are TRBV18 and TRBJ2-7; D is unclear. The ends were cut back, 3 bases at V and 2 bases at J, with 14 bases in the middle. This CDR3 comprises 15 residues. Germline V gene data show CDR1 as KGHSH and CDR2 as LQKENI. The chain's CDR3 is CASSPHLEFPYEQYF. The CDR3 DNA is TGTGCCAGCTCACCCCATCTGGAGTTCCCCTACGAGCAGTACTTC.

The chain joins TRBV28 to TRBJ2-1; D is unresolved. The CDR3 has 14 amino acids. CDR1 is MDHEN, CDR2 SYDVKM, per germline. V lost 5 bases, J lost 9 bases, and 17 bases lay in between. DNA of the CDR3: TGTGCCAGCAGTCCCGACCCGGATGCCGGTGAGCAGTTCTTC. Protein: CASSPDPDAGEQFF.

The V call is TRBV7-9, the J call TRBJ1-4; D is perhaps TRBD1 (5 bases). The CDR3 runs to 15 residues. V lost 5 bases, J lost 7 bases, and 17 bases lay in between. Germline-derived CDR1 and CDR2 are SEHNR and FQNEAQ (reference sequence). The CDR3 DNA follows: TGTGCCAGCAGCCCAAGGGGAGGCGTTGGTGAAAAACTGTTTTTT. It codes for CASSPRGGVGEKLFF.

The chain recombines TRBV5-4 with TRBJ1-4, with D possibly being TRBD1 (6 bases). CDR1 is SGHNT and CDR2 is YYREEE in the germline V gene (reference sequence). The V and J ends lost 5 bases and 6 bases respectively, with 11 bases between them. The CDR3 runs to 13 residues. In DNA form, the CDR3 reads TGTGCCAGCAGACAGGGAAGGGATGAAAAACTGTTTTTT. It encodes CASRQGRDEKLFF.

The sample holds one count of this clone. V usage is TRBV18 and J usage is TRBJ2-5; 7 bases fit TRBD1. Germline CDR1 and CDR2: KGHSH and LQKENI. Unmatched junction bases numbered 5, after V lost 4 bases and J lost 6 bases. The CDR3 loop spans 13 amino acids. CDR3 sequence reads: CASSLGGGQTQYF. The CDR3, as DNA: TGTGCCAGCTCACTAGGGGGCGGACAGACCCAGTACTTC.

This chain connects TRBV6-1 to TRBJ1-3; no firm D call. V lost 2 bases, J lost 4 bases, and 6 bases lay in between. CDR3 length: 13 amino acids. Germline values: CDR1 MNHNS, CDR2 SASEGT. The CDR3 spells CASSEKPGNTIYF. The CDR3 DNA reads as TGTGCCAGCAGTGAAAAGCCCGGAAACACCATATATTTT.

The chain is built from TRBV27 and TRBJ2-7, with TRBD2 matching 8 bases. The germline V gene encodes CDR1 MNHEY and CDR2 SMNVEV (reference sequence). This CDR3 has 15 residues. Germline trimming cut 4 bases from V and 0 bases from J; bases unmatched to any gene: 5. CDR3 nucleotides: TGTGCCAGCAGTTCACTAGCGGTAGACTCCTACGAGCAGTACTTC. It codes for CASSSLAVDSYEQYF.

V usage is TRBV7-6 and J usage is TRBJ2-5; 7 bases are a match to TRBD1. The DNA end favors TRBJ2-7, so the J call may be wrong. Germline CDR1 SGHVS, CDR2 FNYEAQ. CDR3 length: 13 amino acids. CDR3 sequence (DNA): TGTGCCAGCAGCGGCACAGGGGCCCACGAGCAGTACTTC. This gives the protein CASSGTGAHEQYF.

The rearrangement joins TRBV11-2 to TRBJ2-7, with 12 bases identical to TRBD2. This CDR3 is built from 19 residues. Losses at the gene ends were 4 bases for V and 3 bases for J; bases not matched to a gene: 16. Germline CDR1 and CDR2: SGHAT and FQNNGV. This chain's CDR3 is CASSSPGIQGTSGYYEQYF. CDR3 DNA: TGTGCCAGCAGCTCCCCGGGGATCCAGGGGACTAGCGGGTACTACGAGCAGTACTTC.

The chain is built from TRBV28 and TRBJ1-5; 10 bases match TRBD1. The CDR3 is made up of 15 amino acids. Germline CDR1 is MDHEN and CDR2 is SYDVKM. V lost 4 bases and J lost 4; bases outside the gene matches: 4. The CDR3 sequence is CASSSPGQGNQPQHF. CDR3 nucleotides: TGTGCCAGCAGTTCCCCGGGACAGGGGAATCAGCCCCAGCATTTT.

The rearrangement uses TRBV21-1 and TRBJ2-4. TRBV21-1 counts as a pseudogene. The CDR3 extends over 8 amino acids. CDR3 sequence reads: CASKNGYF. The CDR3 DNA sequence: TGTGCCAGCAAAAATGGGTACTTC.